This T cell receptor beta chain is drawn from a study of T-cell memory formation after mild COVID-19. Study details: There were largely donor-specific TCR clusters. General observations from the study: CD4+ contracting clones were mainly CM and EM; CD8+ ones, EMRA.

This clonotype showed up just a few times. Its specificity is unknown. Constant-segment primers and 5'RACE yielded cDNA libraries for TCR alpha and TCR beta, each carrying sample barcodes and UMIs. TCRdb reanalysed the 5' RACE reads using MiXCR and keeps one entry per CDR3 protein. The sample has 200,000 to 250,000 distinct CDR3 sequences, 9.4% seen once; the top ten hold 22%. The CDR3 is 15 residues long. Trimming took off 0 bases at V and 2 bases at J, with 10 bases between the two ends. The germline V gene encodes CDR1 LGHNA and CDR2 YSLEER. The rearrangement joins TRBV4-3 to TRBJ1-2, with D unresolved. Sequenced: PBMCs or a T cell subset sorted from them (not recorded which). The sequence came from a man in his late teens or twenties who had mild COVID-19 (a few samples of this study predate the infection). Cell type and time point are not known. CDR3 amino acids: CASSQERRANYGYTF. DNA of the CDR3: TGCGCCAGCAGCCAAGAAAGAAGAGCCAACTATGGCTACACCTTC.